The clone carrying this TCR beta chain was seen ten or more times. The antigen remains unidentified. Germline V gene lookup returns CDR1 MNHNS and CDR2 SASEGT. The CDR3 runs 16 residues. J lost 2 bases, V lost 6 bases, and 10 bases had no gene match. The time point was: newly diagnosed GD, antithyroid drugs for less than 3 months. RNA isolated from PBMCs was used to make the TCR library. Combining iRepertoire HTBI primers with Arm-PCR of CDR3 regions, the authors built TCR beta libraries. From the multiplex PCR reads, TCRdb called clonotypes with MiXCR, one entry per CDR3 protein. Here the sample spans a few hundred thousand distinct CDR3 sequences, 16% being singletons. This sample was included in a study of regulatory T cells in long-lasting Graves disease. Overall study context: Patients with new Graves' disease had used antithyroid drugs below 3 months.

Overall study findings and caveats: Patients whose Graves' disease persisted exhibited lower TCR diversity than those newly diagnosed. Peripheral blood alone, not thyroid tissue, underwent study.

This sample also belongs to another study, concerning T cells in Graves' hyperthyroidism and ophthalmopathy.

The receptor was isolated from a man aged 35-49 years with Graves disease. The sequences come from peripheral blood mononuclear cells (PBMCs), collected at new diagnosis, from a patient treated with antithyroid drugs. The chain is built from TRBV6-1 and TRBJ2-4; 7 positions agree with TRBD1. DNA for the CDR3: TGTGCCAGCAGCCGCTCAAACAGGGGATCCAAAAACATTCAGTACTTC. Protein: CASSRSNRGSKNIQYF.